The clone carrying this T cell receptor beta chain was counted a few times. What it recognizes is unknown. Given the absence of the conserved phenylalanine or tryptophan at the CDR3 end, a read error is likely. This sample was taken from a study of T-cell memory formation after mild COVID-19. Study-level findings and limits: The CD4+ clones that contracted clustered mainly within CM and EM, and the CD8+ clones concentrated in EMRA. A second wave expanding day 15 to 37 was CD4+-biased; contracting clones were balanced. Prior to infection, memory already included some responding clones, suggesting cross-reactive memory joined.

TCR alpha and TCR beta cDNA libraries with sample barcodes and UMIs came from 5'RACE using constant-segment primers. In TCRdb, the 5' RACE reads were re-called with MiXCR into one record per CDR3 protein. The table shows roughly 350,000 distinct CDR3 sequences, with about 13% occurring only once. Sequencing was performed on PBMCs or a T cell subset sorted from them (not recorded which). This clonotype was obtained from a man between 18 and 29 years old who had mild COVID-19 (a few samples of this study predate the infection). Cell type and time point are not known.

The CDR3 reads CASSLVRGSNTGELFV. In DNA, the CDR3 is TGCGCCAGCAGCTTGGTTCGGGGATCGAACACCGGGGAGCTGTTTGTT. V and J are TRBV5-1 and TRBJ2-2, with a tentative D call TRBD2 (5 bases). The CDR3 loop spans 16 amino acids. Germline V gene data show CDR1 as SGHRS and CDR2 as YFSETQ. The V end lost 0 bases, the J end lost 0 bases, and 9 bases lay between the germline ends.